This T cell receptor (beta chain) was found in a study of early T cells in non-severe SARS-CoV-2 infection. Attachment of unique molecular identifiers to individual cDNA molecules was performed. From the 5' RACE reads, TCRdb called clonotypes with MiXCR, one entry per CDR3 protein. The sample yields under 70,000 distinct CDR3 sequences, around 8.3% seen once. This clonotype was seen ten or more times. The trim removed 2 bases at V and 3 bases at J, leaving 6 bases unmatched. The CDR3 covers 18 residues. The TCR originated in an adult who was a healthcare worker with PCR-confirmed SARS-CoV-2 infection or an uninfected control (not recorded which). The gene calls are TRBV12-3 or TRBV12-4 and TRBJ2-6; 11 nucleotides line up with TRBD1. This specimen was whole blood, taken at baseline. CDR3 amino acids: CASSLKDRGRGGANVLTF. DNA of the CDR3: TGTGCCAGCAGTTTAAAGGACAGGGGGCGCGGTGGGGCCAACGTCCTGACTTTC.